This T cell receptor beta chain came from a study of blood T cell repertoires in COVID-19. V was clipped by 7 bases and J by 3 bases, with 21 bases between them. CDR1 and CDR2 from the germline V gene are ENHRY and SYGVKD. The CDR3 is 16 residues long. The data were produced by immunoSEQ multiplex PCR, yet TCRdb's version contains in-frame clones alone and is incomplete. The sample carries fewer than 250,000 clones, 86% recorded once. Sequenced sample: peripheral blood. This receptor was obtained from a woman aged 50 to 60 with acute or convalescent COVID-19. The chain has TRBV10-3 and TRBJ1-1; possibly TRBD1 for D (5 bases). CDR3 coding DNA: TGTGCCATCAAAGGACAAGGACCTCCTCCTTACACTGAAGCTTTCTTT. Translating it yields CAIKGQGPPPYTEAFF.